These T cell receptor beta chains were read from a single sample in a study of T cell changes during pregnancy in multiple sclerosis. Using immunoSEQ multiplex PCR, the repertoire was profiled, and TCRdb retains in-frame clones only, with some absent. The sample lists tens of thousands of clones, around 90% occurring once. The starting material was peripheral blood, obtained after pregnancy. Every receptor here comes from a female donor in good health, enrolled as a control in a pregnancy study. CDR3s include the opening cysteine and the closing phenylalanine or tryptophan. D genes are given only for firm matches. Not all rows give a size; the values are once, few, many and, for expanded clones, a class.

TRBJ1-4 13 NA TRBV5-1 NA CASSPGTWEKLFF TGCGCCAGCAGCCCCGGGACTTGGGAAAAACTGTTTTTT
TRBJ2-2 17 TRBD2 TRBV11-2 NA CASSLMTGGPNTGELFF TGTGCCAGCAGCTTGATGACGGGGGGGCCGAACACCGGGGAGCTGTTTTTT
TRBJ1-1 16 TRBD1 TRBV6-1 NA CASSEGPGGMNTEAFF TGTGCCAGCAGTGAAGGTCCAGGGGGCATGAACACTGAAGCTTTCTTT
TRBJ1-2 16 TRBD1 TRBV18 NA CASSLGQGASWYGYTF TGTGCCAGCTCGCTGGGACAGGGGGCTTCGTGGTATGGCTACACCTTC
TRBJ2-1 16 TRBD2 TRBV2 NA CASSPAGLAGSNEQFF TGTGCCAGCAGCCCAGCGGGACTAGCGGGAAGCAATGAGCAGTTCTTC
TRBJ1-2 14 NA TRBV28 NA CASSLAGAIYGYTF TGTGCCAGCAGTTTAGCGGGGGCTATCTATGGCTACACCTTC
TRBJ2-7 13 NA TRBV18 NA CASSPPSSYEQYF TGTGCCAGCTCACCACCTAGCTCCTACGAGCAGTACTTC
TRBJ2-7 16 TRBD2 TRBV7-2 NA CASSSRLAGGPYEQYF TGTGCCAGCAGCTCCCGACTAGCGGGGGGGCCCTACGAGCAGTACTTC
TRBJ2-1 15 TRBD2 TRBV7-7 NA CASSEGLAAADEQFF TGTGCTAGCAGCGAGGGACTAGCGGCAGCAGATGAGCAGTTCTTC
TRBJ1-2 14 NA TRBV5-8 NA CASSGGAGGYGYTF TGTGCCAGCAGCGGGGGCGCCGGAGGCTATGGCTACACCTTC
TRBJ2-3 15 NA TRBV28 NA CASSLSRGVVDTQYF TGTGCCAGCAGTTTATCCAGGGGGGTGGTAGATACGCAGTATTTT
TRBJ1-5 18 NA TRBV28 once CASRAPFGQSEADQPQHF TGTGCCAGCAGAGCCCCCTTTGGACAGTCTGAGGCCGATCAGCCCCAGCATTTT
TRBJ2-3 15 TRBD2 TRBV5-4 NA CASSLAGGGTDTQYF TGTGCCAGCAGCTTGGCCGGGGGGGGCACAGATACGCAGTATTTT
TRBJ1-2 15 TRBD1 TRBV5-6 NA CASSLRTGPVWGYTF TGTGCCAGCAGCCTACGGACAGGGCCGGTTTGGGGCTACACCTTC
TRBJ1-1 13 NA TRBV5-6 few CASSLWAGTEAFF TGTGCCAGCAGCTTGTGGGCTGGTACTGAAGCTTTCTTT
TRBJ2-7 15 NA TRBV7-2 NA CASSLVGRGPYEQYF TGTGCCAGCAGCTTAGTTGGGCGGGGCCCCTACGAGCAGTACTTC
TRBJ1-1 14 NA TRBV14 few CASSRLQGKTEAFF TGTGCCAGCAGCCGCCTCCAGGGAAAAACTGAAGCTTTCTTT
TRBJ2-1 12 NA TRBV5-8 NA CASSQSDNEQFF TGTGCCAGCAGCCAAAGCGACAATGAGCAGTTCTTC
TRBJ2-7 17 NA TRBV5-4 NA CASSLDAWTTSPLEQYF TGTGCCAGCAGCTTGGATGCGTGGACCACTAGCCCCCTCGAGCAGTACTTC
TRBJ1-3 15 NA TRBV5-1 NA CASSLDGQILNTIYF TGCGCCAGCAGCTTGGATGGACAAATTCTAAACACCATATATTTT
TRBJ2-3 11 TRBD1 TRBV28 once CASSRQGTQYF TGTGCCAGCAGCCGACAGGGTACGCAGTATTTT
TRBJ2-1 12 TRBD2 TRBV28 NA CASSQRTSPLFF TGTGCCAGCAGTCAACGGACTAGCCCGCTGTTCTTC
TRBJ2-3 17 NA TRBV10-1 NA CASSESLLGRITDTQYF TGCGCCAGCAGTGAGTCCCTCTTGGGCAGAATCACAGATACGCAGTATTTT
TRBJ1-2 15 TRBD1 TRBV5-1 once CASSFPGQEFGGYTF TGCGCCAGCAGCTTTCCGGGACAGGAGTTTGGTGGCTACACCTTC
TRBJ1-1 13 NA TRBV28 NA CASSLHSGTETFF TGTGCCAGCAGTTTACACAGCGGCACTGAAACTTTCTTT
TRBJ2-3 15 NA TRBV2 NA CASDPSVTSTDTQYF TGTGCCAGCGACCCAAGCGTAACTAGCACAGATACGCAGTATTTT
TRBJ1-1 14 TRBD1 TRBV28 NA CASREQGDNTEAFF TGTGCCAGCCGAGAACAGGGGGATAACACTGAAGCTTTCTTT
TRBJ2-7 17 TRBD2 TRBV28 NA CASSNYPGTSGNYEQYF TGTGCCAGCAGTAACTACCCCGGGACTAGCGGGAACTACGAGCAGTACTTC
TRBJ1-1 13 NA TRBV18 once CASRGGINTEAFF TGTGCCAGCAGGGGAGGCATTAACACTGAAGCTTTCTTT
TRBJ2-5 15 TRBD2 TRBV7-2 NA CASSLGGSGGETQYF TGTGCCAGCAGCTTAGGGGGTAGCGGGGGAGAGACCCAGTACTTC